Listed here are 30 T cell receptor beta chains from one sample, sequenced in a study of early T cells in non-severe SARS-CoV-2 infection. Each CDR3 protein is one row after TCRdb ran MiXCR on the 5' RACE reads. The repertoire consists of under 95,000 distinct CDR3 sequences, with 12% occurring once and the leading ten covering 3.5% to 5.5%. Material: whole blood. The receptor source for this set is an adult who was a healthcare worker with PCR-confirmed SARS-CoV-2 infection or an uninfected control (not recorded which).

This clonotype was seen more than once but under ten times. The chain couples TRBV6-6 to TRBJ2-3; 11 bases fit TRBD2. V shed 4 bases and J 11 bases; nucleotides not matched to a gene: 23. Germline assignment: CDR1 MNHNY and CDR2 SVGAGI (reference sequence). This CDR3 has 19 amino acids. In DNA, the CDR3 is TGTGCCAGCAGTTCACCCGACCTCGTACTAGCGGGGGAGAACCTTGGGCAGTATTTT. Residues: CASSSPDLVLAGENLGQYF.

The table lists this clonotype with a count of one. Written as DNA, the CDR3 is TGTGCCAGCAGCTGGGGGGGGCACAGCTACGAGCAGTACTTC. It codes for CASSWGGHSYEQYF. This chain joins TRBV7-2 and TRBJ2-7, with a tentative D call TRBD2 (7 bases). The germline CDR1 and CDR2 sequences are SGHTA and FQGNSA. Deletions cut 4 bases from V and 3 bases from J, with 13 bases between. CDR3 length equals 14 residues. The full variable domain, its missing parts supplied by reference TRBV7-2 and TRBJ2-7, is GAGVSQSPSNKVTEKGKDVELRCDPISGHTALYWYRQSLGQGLEFLIYFQGNSAPDKSGLPSDRFSAERTGGSVSTLTIQRTQQEDSAVYLCASSWGGHSYEQYFGPGTRLTVT.

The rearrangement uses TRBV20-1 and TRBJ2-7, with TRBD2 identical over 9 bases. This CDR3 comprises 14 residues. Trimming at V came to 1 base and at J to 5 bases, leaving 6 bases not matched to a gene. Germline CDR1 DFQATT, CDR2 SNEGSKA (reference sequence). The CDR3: CSARGSGGPHEQYF. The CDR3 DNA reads TGCAGTGCTAGAGGCAGCGGGGGGCCCCACGAGCAGTACTTC.

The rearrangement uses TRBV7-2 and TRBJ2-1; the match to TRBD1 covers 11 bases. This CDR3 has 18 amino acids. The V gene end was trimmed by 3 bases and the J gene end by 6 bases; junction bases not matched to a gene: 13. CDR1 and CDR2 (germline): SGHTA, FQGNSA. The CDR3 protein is CASSLRDRGMLAGNEQFF. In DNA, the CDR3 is TGTGCCAGCAGCTTGAGGGACAGGGGGATGCTAGCGGGCAATGAGCAGTTCTTC. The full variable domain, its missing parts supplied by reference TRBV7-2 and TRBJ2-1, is GAGVSQSPSNKVTEKGKDVELRCDPISGHTALYWYRQSLGQGLEFLIYFQGNSAPDKSGLPSDRFSAERTGGSVSTLTIQRTQQEDSAVYLCASSLRDRGMLAGNEQFFGPGTRLTVL.

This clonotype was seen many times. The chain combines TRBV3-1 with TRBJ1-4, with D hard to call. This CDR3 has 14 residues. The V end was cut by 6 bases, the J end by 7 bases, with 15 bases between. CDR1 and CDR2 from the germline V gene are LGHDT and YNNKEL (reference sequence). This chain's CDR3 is CASRREGLGEKLFF. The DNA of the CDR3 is TGTGCCAGCAGACGAGAAGGTCTTGGTGAAAAACTGTTTTTT. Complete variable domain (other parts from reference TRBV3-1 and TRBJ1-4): DTAVSQTPKYLVTQMGNDKSIKCEQNLGHDTMYWYKQDSKKFLKIMFSYNNKELIINETVPNRFSPKSPDKAHLNLHINSLELGDSAVYFCASRREGLGEKLFFGSGTQLSVL.

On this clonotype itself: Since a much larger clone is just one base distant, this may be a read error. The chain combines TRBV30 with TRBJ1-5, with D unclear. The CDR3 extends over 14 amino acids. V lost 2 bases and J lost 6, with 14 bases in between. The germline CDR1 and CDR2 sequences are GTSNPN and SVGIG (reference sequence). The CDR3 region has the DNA TGTGCCTGGAGTACTGGGGTAAAATTTCAGCCCCAGCATTTT. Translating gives CAWSTGVKFQPQHF.

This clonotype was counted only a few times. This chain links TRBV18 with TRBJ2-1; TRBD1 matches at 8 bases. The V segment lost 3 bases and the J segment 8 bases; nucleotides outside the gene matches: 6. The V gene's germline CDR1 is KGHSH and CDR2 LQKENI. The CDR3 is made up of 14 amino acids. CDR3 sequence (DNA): TGTGCCAGCTCACCCCGGACAGGGAAGGATGAGCAGTTCTTC. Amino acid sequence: CASSPRTGKDEQFF.

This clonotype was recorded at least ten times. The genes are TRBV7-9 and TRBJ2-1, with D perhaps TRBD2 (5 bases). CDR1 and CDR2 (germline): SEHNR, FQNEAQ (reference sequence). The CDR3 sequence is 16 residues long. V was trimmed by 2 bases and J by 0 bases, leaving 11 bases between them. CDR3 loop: CASSLTPGSSYNEQFF. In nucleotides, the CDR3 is TGTGCCAGCAGCTTAACTCCGGGGAGCTCCTACAATGAGCAGTTCTTC.

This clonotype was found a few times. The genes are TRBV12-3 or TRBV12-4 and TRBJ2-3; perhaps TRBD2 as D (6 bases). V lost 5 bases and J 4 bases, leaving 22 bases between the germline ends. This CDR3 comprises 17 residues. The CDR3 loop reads CASSPQAAGIVADTQYF. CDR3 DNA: TGTGCCAGCAGTCCCCAGGCCGCGGGGATTGTCGCAGATACGCAGTATTTT.

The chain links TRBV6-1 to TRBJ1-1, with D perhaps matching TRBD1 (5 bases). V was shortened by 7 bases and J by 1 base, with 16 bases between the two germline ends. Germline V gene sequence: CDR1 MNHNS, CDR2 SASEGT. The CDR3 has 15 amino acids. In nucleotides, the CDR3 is TGTGCCAGCAAACCGGGGCGGCGATCGAACACTGAAGCTTTCTTT. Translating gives CASKPGRRSNTEAFF.

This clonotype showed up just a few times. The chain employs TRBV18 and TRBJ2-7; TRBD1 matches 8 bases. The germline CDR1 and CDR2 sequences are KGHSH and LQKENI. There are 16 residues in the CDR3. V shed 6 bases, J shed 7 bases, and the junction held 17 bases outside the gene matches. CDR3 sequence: CASSEGQGLTLAEQYF. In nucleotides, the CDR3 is TGTGCCAGCTCTGAAGGACAGGGATTAACACTAGCTGAGCAGTACTTC.

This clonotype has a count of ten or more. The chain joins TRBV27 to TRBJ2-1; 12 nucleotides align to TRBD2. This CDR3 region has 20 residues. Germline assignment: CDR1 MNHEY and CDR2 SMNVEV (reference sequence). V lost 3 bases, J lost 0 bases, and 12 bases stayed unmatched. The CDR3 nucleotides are TGTGCCAGCAGTTTCCATACCGGGACTAGCGGGCCTAGCTCCTACAATGAGCAGTTCTTC. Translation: CASSFHTGTSGPSSYNEQFF.

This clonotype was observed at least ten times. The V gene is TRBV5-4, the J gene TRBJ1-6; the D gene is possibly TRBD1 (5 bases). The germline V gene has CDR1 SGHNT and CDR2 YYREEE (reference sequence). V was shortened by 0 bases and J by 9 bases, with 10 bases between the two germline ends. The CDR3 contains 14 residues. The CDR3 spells CASSLEGFGSPLHF. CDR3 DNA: TGTGCCAGCAGCTTGGAGGGGTTCGGTTCACCCCTCCACTTT.

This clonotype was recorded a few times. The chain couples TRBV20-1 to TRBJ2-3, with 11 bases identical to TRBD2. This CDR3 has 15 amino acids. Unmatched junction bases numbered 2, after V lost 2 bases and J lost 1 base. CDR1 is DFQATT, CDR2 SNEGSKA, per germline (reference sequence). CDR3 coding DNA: TGCAGTGCTAGATCGGGACTAGCGGGCACAGATACGCAGTATTTT. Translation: CSARSGLAGTDTQYF.

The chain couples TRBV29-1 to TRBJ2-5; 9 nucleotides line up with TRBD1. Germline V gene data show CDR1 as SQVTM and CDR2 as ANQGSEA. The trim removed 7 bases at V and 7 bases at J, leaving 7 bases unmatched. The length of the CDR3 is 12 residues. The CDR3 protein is CSAGTGTGTQYF. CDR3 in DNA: TGCAGCGCAGGGACAGGGACGGGGACCCAGTACTTC. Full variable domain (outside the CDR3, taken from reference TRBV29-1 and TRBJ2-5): SAVISQKPSRDICQRGTSLTIQCQVDSQVTMMFWYRQQPGQSLTLIATANQGSEATYESGFVIDKFPISRPNLTFSTLTVSNMSPEDSSIYLCSAGTGTGTQYFGPGTRLLVL.

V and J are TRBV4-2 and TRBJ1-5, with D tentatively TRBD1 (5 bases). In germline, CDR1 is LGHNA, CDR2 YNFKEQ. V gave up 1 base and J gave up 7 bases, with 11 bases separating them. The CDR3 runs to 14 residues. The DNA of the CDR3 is TGTGCCAGCAGCCAAGGGGGCGCCGAGCAGCCCCAGCATTTT. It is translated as CASSQGGAEQPQHF.

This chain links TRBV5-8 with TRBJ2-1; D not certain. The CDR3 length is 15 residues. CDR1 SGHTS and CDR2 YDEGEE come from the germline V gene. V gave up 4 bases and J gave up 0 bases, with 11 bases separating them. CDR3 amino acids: CASSNGVSSYNEQFF. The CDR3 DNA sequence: TGTGCCAGCAGCAATGGAGTGAGCTCCTACAATGAGCAGTTCTTC.

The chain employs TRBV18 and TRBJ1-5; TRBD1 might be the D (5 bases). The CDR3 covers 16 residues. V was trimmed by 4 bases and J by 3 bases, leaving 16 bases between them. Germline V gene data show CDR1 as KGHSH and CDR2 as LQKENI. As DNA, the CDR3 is TGTGCCAGCTCACTCCCGGAGGGGATCTACAATCAGCCCCAGCATTTT. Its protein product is CASSLPEGIYNQPQHF.

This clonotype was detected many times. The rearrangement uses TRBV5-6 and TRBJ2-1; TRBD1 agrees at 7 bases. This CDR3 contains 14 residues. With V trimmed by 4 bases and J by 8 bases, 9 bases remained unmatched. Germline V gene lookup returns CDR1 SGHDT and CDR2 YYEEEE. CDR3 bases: TGTGCCAGCAGCGTACCGACAGGGTCCTATGAGCAGTTCTTC. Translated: CASSVPTGSYEQFF.

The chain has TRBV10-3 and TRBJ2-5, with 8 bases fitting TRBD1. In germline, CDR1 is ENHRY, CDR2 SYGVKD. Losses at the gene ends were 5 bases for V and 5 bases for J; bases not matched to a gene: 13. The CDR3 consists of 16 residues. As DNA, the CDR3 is TGTGCCATCAGTCGACAGGGGCCATTCGGCGGGGAGACCCAGTACTTC. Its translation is CAISRQGPFGGETQYF.

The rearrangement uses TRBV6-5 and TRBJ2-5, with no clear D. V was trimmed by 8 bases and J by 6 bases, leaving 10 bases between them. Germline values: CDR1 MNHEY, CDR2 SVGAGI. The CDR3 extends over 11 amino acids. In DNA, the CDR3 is TGTGCCAGCCGGTTGGAGAAGACCCAGTACTTC. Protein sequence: CASRLEKTQYF.

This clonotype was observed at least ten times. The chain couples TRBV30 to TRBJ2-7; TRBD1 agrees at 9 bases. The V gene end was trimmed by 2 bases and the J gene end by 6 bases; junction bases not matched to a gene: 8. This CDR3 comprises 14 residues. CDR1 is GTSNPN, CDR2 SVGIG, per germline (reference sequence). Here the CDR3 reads CAWSWDRVFLEQYF. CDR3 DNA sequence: TGTGCCTGGAGTTGGGACAGGGTTTTTCTCGAGCAGTACTTC.

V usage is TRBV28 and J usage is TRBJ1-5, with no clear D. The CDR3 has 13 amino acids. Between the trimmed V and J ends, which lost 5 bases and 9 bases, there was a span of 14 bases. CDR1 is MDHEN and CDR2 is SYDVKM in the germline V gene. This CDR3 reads CASSRALGRPQHF. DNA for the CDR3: TGTGCCAGCAGTCGCGCTCTAGGGCGGCCCCAGCATTTT.

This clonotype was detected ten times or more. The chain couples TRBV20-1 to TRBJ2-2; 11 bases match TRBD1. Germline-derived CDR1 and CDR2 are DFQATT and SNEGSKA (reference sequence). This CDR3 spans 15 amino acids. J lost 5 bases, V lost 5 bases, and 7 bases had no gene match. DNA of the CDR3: TGCAGTGCTCAAGGACAGGGGGCGAGTACCGGGGAGCTGTTTTTT. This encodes CSAQGQGASTGELFF.

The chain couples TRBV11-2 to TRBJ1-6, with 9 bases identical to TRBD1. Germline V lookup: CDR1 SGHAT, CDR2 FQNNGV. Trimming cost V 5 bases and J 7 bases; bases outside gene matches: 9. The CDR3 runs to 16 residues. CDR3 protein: CASSRSGQGPNSPLHF. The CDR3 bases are TGTGCCAGCAGCCGGTCGGGACAGGGCCCAAATTCACCCCTCCACTTT.

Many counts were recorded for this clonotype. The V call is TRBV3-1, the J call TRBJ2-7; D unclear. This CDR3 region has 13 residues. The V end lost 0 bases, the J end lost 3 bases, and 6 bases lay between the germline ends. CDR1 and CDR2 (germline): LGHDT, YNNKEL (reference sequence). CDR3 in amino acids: CASSQEADYEQYF. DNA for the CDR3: TGTGCCAGCAGCCAAGAGGCAGACTACGAGCAGTACTTC.

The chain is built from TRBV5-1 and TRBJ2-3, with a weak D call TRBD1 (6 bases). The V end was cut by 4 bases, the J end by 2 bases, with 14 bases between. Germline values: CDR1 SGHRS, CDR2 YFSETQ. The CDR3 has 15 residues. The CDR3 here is CASSADSVYTDTQYF. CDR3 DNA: TGCGCCAGCAGCGCGGACAGCGTTTACACAGATACGCAGTATTTT. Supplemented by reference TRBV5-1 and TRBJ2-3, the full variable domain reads KAGVTQTPRYLIKTRGQQVTLSCSPISGHRSVSWYQQTPGQGLQFLFEYFSETQRNKGNFPGRFSGRQFSNSRSEMNVSTLELGDSALYLCASSADSVYTDTQYFGPGTRLTVL.

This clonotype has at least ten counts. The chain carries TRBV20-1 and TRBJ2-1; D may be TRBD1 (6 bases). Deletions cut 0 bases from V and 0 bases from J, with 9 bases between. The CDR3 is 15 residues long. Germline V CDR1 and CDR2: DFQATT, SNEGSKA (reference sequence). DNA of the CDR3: TGCAGTGCTAGAGACCCCAGGGGCTCCTACAATGAGCAGTTCTTC. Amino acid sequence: CSARDPRGSYNEQFF.

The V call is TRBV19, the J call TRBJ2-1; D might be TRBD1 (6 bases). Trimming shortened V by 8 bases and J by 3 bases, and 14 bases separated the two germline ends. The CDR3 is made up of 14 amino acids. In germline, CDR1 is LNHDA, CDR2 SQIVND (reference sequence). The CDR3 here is CASSDGTNYNEQFF. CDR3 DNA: TGTGCCAGTTCGGACGGGACAAACTACAATGAGCAGTTCTTC.

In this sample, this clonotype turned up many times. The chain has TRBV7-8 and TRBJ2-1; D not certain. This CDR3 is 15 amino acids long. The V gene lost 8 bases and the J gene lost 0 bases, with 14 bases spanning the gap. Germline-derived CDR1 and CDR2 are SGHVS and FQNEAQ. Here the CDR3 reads CASGLESNSYNEQFF. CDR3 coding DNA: TGTGCCAGCGGTCTTGAGTCCAACTCCTACAATGAGCAGTTCTTC.